A selection of T cell receptor beta chains follows, all from one sample in a study of T-cell reconstitution after alpha-beta-depleted transplantation in children. TCRdb redid the calling of the PCR reads with MiXCR, one entry per CDR3 protein. This sample has just over 350,000 distinct CDR3 sequences, with roughly 13% found just once. The sample here was PBMCs, taken from the stem cell graft. The receptor source for this set is a human donor who donated a stem cell graft to a child with Fanconi anemia. Both conserved end residues are part of each CDR3. Fields, in order: D gene, clone size, V gene, J gene, CDR3 length, CDR3 protein, CDR3 DNA. A D gene is named only where the DNA matches it firmly. Clone size is stated in some rows and not others, as once, few, many or a class when expanded.

d_gene: -; abundance: few; v_gene: TRBV7-6; j_gene: TRBJ2-5; len: 16; CDR3aa: CASSLGADFRQETQYF; CDR3nt: TGTGCCAGCAGCTTAGGCGCTGACTTCCGACAAGAGACCCAGTACTTC
d_gene: -; abundance: few; v_gene: TRBV6-6; j_gene: TRBJ1-5; len: 13; CDR3aa: CASLPDLNQPQHF; CDR3nt: TGTGCCAGCTTGCCAGACCTAAATCAGCCCCAGCATTTT
d_gene: -; abundance: once; v_gene: TRBV7-8; j_gene: TRBJ1-2; len: 14; CDR3aa: CASSLAVGVWGYTF; CDR3nt: TGTGCCAGCAGCTTAGCCGTAGGGGTCTGGGGCTACACCTTC
d_gene: -; abundance: -; v_gene: TRBV11-2; j_gene: TRBJ2-2; len: 15; CDR3aa: CASPHPGQLTGELFF; CDR3nt: TGTGCCAGTCCCCATCCGGGACAACTCACCGGGGAGCTGTTTTTT
d_gene: -; abundance: few; v_gene: TRBV20-1; j_gene: TRBJ2-1; len: 13; CDR3aa: CSARRGSYNEQFF; CDR3nt: TGCAGTGCTAGGCGGGGCTCCTACAATGAGCAGTTCTTC
d_gene: TRBD2; abundance: -; v_gene: TRBV5-1; j_gene: TRBJ2-1; len: 17; CDR3aa: CASSIGVTSGVINEQFF; CDR3nt: TGCGCCAGCAGCATTGGCGTGACTAGCGGGGTGATCAATGAGCAGTTCTTC
d_gene: -; abundance: -; v_gene: TRBV5-1; j_gene: TRBJ1-4; len: 15; CDR3aa: CASSLRSSTNEKLFF; CDR3nt: TGCGCCAGCAGCTTACGGTCCTCAACTAATGAAAAACTGTTTTTT
d_gene: -; abundance: -; v_gene: TRBV2; j_gene: TRBJ1-1; len: 15; CDR3aa: CASSDRTGGITEAFF; CDR3nt: TGTGCCAGCAGTGATCGCACGGGGGGGATCACTGAAGCTTTCTTT
d_gene: TRBD1; abundance: few; v_gene: TRBV12-3/TRBV12-4; j_gene: TRBJ1-3; len: 16; CDR3aa: CASRDSGGRSGNTIYF; CDR3nt: TGTGCCAGCAGGGATTCAGGGGGCAGATCTGGAAACACCATATATTTT
d_gene: -; abundance: -; v_gene: TRBV28; j_gene: TRBJ2-1; len: 15; CDR3aa: CASSLPGTYYNEQFF; CDR3nt: TGTGCCAGCAGTTTGCCTGGGACTTATTACAATGAGCAGTTCTTC
d_gene: -; abundance: -; v_gene: TRBV3-1; j_gene: TRBJ2-7; len: 14; CDR3aa: CASSPSLGHYEQYF; CDR3nt: TGTGCCAGCAGCCCATCGTTGGGACACTACGAGCAGTACTTC
d_gene: -; abundance: few; v_gene: TRBV3-1; j_gene: TRBJ2-3; len: 15; CDR3aa: CASSQDLRSTDTQYF; CDR3nt: TGTGCCAGCAGCCAAGATCTAAGGAGCACAGATACGCAGTATTTT
d_gene: TRBD2; abundance: -; v_gene: TRBV2; j_gene: TRBJ2-2; len: 14; CDR3aa: CAGSPSGVRSELFF; CDR3nt: TGTGCCGGATCTCCTAGCGGGGTTCGATCGGAGCTGTTTTTT
d_gene: TRBD1; abundance: many; v_gene: TRBV5-1; j_gene: TRBJ2-5; len: 16; CDR3aa: CASSTGTGGYQETQYF; CDR3nt: TGCGCCAGCAGCACAGGAACAGGGGGGTACCAAGAGACCCAGTACTTC
d_gene: TRBD2; abundance: -; v_gene: TRBV18; j_gene: TRBJ2-4; len: 16; CDR3aa: CASSPQRAGGGNIQYF; CDR3nt: TGTGCCAGCTCACCCCAACGCGCTGGCGGGGGGAACATTCAGTACTTC
d_gene: -; abundance: -; v_gene: TRBV7-2; j_gene: TRBJ1-5; len: 16; CDR3aa: CASSLVGQGHNQPQHF; CDR3nt: TGTGCCAGCAGCTTAGTGGGGCAGGGACATAATCAGCCCCAGCATTTT
d_gene: -; abundance: few; v_gene: TRBV6-5; j_gene: TRBJ1-6; len: 13; CDR3aa: CASSYLRASPLHF; CDR3nt: TGTGCCAGCAGTTACCTCAGGGCTTCACCCCTCCACTTT
d_gene: -; abundance: many; v_gene: TRBV20-1; j_gene: TRBJ2-1; len: 13; CDR3aa: CSAKRGAYNEQFF; CDR3nt: TGCAGTGCCAAAAGGGGGGCTTACAATGAGCAGTTCTTC
d_gene: -; abundance: few; v_gene: TRBV5-1; j_gene: TRBJ1-5; len: 13; CDR3aa: CASSLEGLQPQHF; CDR3nt: TGCGCCAGCAGCTTGGAAGGGCTTCAGCCCCAGCATTTT
d_gene: -; abundance: many; v_gene: TRBV13; j_gene: TRBJ1-1; len: 14; CDR3aa: CASEFFLGGLPAFF; CDR3nt: TGTGCCAGCGAGTTTTTCTTGGGGGGTTTACCGGCTTTCTTT
d_gene: -; abundance: -; v_gene: TRBV5-1; j_gene: TRBJ2-2; len: 14; CDR3aa: CAGEAVSNTGELFF; CDR3nt: TGCGCCGGCGAGGCAGTCTCAAACACCGGGGAGCTGTTTTTT
d_gene: -; abundance: few; v_gene: TRBV11-2; j_gene: TRBJ2-2; len: 16; CDR3aa: CASRSPRGTNTGELFF; CDR3nt: TGTGCCAGCAGATCCCCCCGGGGCACGAACACCGGGGAGCTGTTTTTT
d_gene: -; abundance: few; v_gene: TRBV27; j_gene: TRBJ2-3; len: 12; CDR3aa: CASIGVADTQYF; CDR3nt: TGTGCCAGCATCGGAGTGGCGGATACGCAGTATTTT
d_gene: TRBD1; abundance: -; v_gene: TRBV5-1; j_gene: TRBJ2-1; len: 15; CDR3aa: CASSLYGTGGNEQFF; CDR3nt: TGCGCCAGCAGCTTGTACGGGACAGGGGGCAATGAGCAGTTCTTC
d_gene: TRBD2; abundance: many; v_gene: TRBV24-1; j_gene: TRBJ2-1; len: 16; CDR3aa: CATSDSGGASYNEQFF; CDR3nt: TGTGCCACCAGTGATTCGGGGGGGGCTTCATACAATGAGCAGTTCTTC
d_gene: TRBD2; abundance: few; v_gene: TRBV7-2; j_gene: TRBJ2-1; len: 14; CDR3aa: CASLRGGQYAEQFF; CDR3nt: TGTGCCAGTCTCCGGGGGGGCCAATACGCTGAGCAGTTCTTC
d_gene: -; abundance: many; v_gene: TRBV3-1; j_gene: TRBJ1-1; len: 13; CDR3aa: CASSLKGRTEAFF; CDR3nt: TGTGCCAGCAGCCTTAAGGGGCGAACTGAAGCTTTCTTT
d_gene: -; abundance: few; v_gene: TRBV2; j_gene: TRBJ1-6; len: 17; CDR3aa: CASSEARTAHSNSPLHF; CDR3nt: TGTGCCAGCAGTGAAGCCCGGACAGCTCACAGTAATTCACCCCTCCACTTT
d_gene: TRBD1; abundance: few; v_gene: TRBV5-4; j_gene: TRBJ2-4; len: 16; CDR3aa: CASSPGTGAQVSIQYF; CDR3nt: TGTGCCAGCAGTCCCGGGACAGGGGCCCAGGTATCCATTCAGTACTTC
d_gene: -; abundance: few; v_gene: TRBV7-3; j_gene: TRBJ1-1; len: 16; CDR3aa: CASSSMGGRTNTEAFF; CDR3nt: TGTGCCAGCAGCTCCATGGGGGGCAGGACGAACACTGAAGCTTTCTTT
d_gene: -; abundance: many; v_gene: TRBV4-3; j_gene: TRBJ1-3; len: 14; CDR3aa: CASSQRLSGNTIYF; CDR3nt: TGCGCCAGCAGCCAACGACTCTCTGGAAACACCATATATTTT
d_gene: -; abundance: many; v_gene: TRBV10-3; j_gene: TRBJ2-3; len: 14; CDR3aa: CAISDLANTDTQYF; CDR3nt: TGTGCCATCAGTGATTTGGCCAACACAGATACGCAGTATTTT
d_gene: TRBD1; abundance: many; v_gene: TRBV7-6; j_gene: TRBJ1-6; len: 14; CDR3aa: CASSLRQGESPLHF; CDR3nt: TGTGCCAGCAGCTTAAGACAGGGAGAATCACCCCTCCACTTT
d_gene: -; abundance: -; v_gene: TRBV20-1; j_gene: TRBJ2-3; len: 14; CDR3aa: CSARMGLSTDTQYF; CDR3nt: TGCAGTGCCCGAATGGGGTTAAGCACAGATACGCAGTATTTT
d_gene: TRBD1; abundance: many; v_gene: TRBV4-2; j_gene: TRBJ2-1; len: 14; CDR3aa: CASSHDDRGGEQFF; CDR3nt: TGTGCCAGCAGCCACGACGACAGGGGTGGTGAGCAGTTCTTC
d_gene: -; abundance: many; v_gene: TRBV12-3/TRBV12-4; j_gene: TRBJ1-1; len: 13; CDR3aa: CASSETVHTEAFF; CDR3nt: TGTGCCAGCAGCGAGACAGTCCACACTGAAGCTTTCTTT
d_gene: -; abundance: many; v_gene: TRBV5-1; j_gene: TRBJ2-1; len: 19; CDR3aa: CASSFEPGHGGRGYNEQFF; CDR3nt: TGCGCCAGCAGCTTTGAACCGGGACACGGAGGAAGGGGATACAATGAGCAGTTCTTC
d_gene: TRBD1; abundance: once; v_gene: TRBV6-1; j_gene: TRBJ2-3; len: 16; CDR3aa: CASSDLTGDPTDTQYF; CDR3nt: TGTGCCAGCAGTGACCTCACAGGGGACCCCACAGATACGCAGTATTTT
d_gene: -; abundance: few; v_gene: TRBV4-3; j_gene: TRBJ1-3; len: 17; CDR3aa: CASSPDPVRNSGNTIYF; CDR3nt: TGCGCCAGCAGCCCAGACCCTGTCAGGAACTCTGGAAACACCATATATTTT
d_gene: TRBD2; abundance: -; v_gene: TRBV28; j_gene: TRBJ2-5; len: 15; CDR3aa: CASSPNDAGGETQYF; CDR3nt: TGTGCCAGCAGCCCTAACGATGCGGGAGGGGAGACCCAGTACTTC
d_gene: -; abundance: few; v_gene: TRBV7-2; j_gene: TRBJ2-2; len: 13; CDR3aa: CASSRRGPGELFF; CDR3nt: TGTGCCAGCAGCCGTCGGGGGCCCGGGGAGCTGTTTTTT
d_gene: -; abundance: few; v_gene: TRBV7-2; j_gene: TRBJ1-1; len: 13; CDR3aa: CASSSGPTNEAFF; CDR3nt: TGTGCCAGCAGCTCCGGACCGACGAATGAAGCTTTCTTT
d_gene: -; abundance: few; v_gene: TRBV11-2; j_gene: TRBJ1-6; len: 14; CDR3aa: CASSHGTNNSPLHF; CDR3nt: TGTGCCAGCAGCCACGGGACTAATAATTCACCCCTCCACTTT
d_gene: TRBD1; abundance: -; v_gene: TRBV2; j_gene: TRBJ2-1; len: 16; CDR3aa: CASSVGGQGGYNEQFF; CDR3nt: TGTGCCAGCTCGGTCGGAGGACAGGGGGGCTACAATGAGCAGTTCTTC
d_gene: TRBD2; abundance: few; v_gene: TRBV3-1; j_gene: TRBJ2-1; len: 17; CDR3aa: CASSQEPPSGGRNEQFF; CDR3nt: TGTGCCAGCAGCCAAGAACCCCCTAGCGGGGGGAGGAATGAGCAGTTCTTC
d_gene: TRBD1; abundance: -; v_gene: TRBV19; j_gene: TRBJ1-1; len: 14; CDR3aa: CASSDRGLETEAFF; CDR3nt: TGTGCCAGTAGTGACAGGGGTTTAGAGACTGAAGCTTTCTTT
d_gene: -; abundance: -; v_gene: TRBV7-2; j_gene: TRBJ1-5; len: 13; CDR3aa: CASSFTRGEPQHF; CDR3nt: TGTGCCAGCAGCTTCACTCGAGGTGAGCCCCAGCATTTT
d_gene: -; abundance: many; v_gene: TRBV7-9; j_gene: TRBJ1-1; len: 15; CDR3aa: CASSSWNRENTEAFF; CDR3nt: TGTGCCAGCAGCTCATGGAACAGGGAGAACACTGAAGCTTTCTTT
d_gene: -; abundance: -; v_gene: TRBV4-2; j_gene: TRBJ2-1; len: 14; CDR3aa: CASSQAPGHNEQFF; CDR3nt: TGTGCCAGCAGCCAAGCTCCCGGTCACAATGAGCAGTTCTTC
d_gene: -; abundance: many; v_gene: TRBV7-2; j_gene: TRBJ2-5; len: 14; CDR3aa: CASSPRRDIETQYF; CDR3nt: TGTGCCAGCAGCCCAAGAAGGGACATAGAGACCCAGTACTTC
d_gene: TRBD1; abundance: few; v_gene: TRBV30; j_gene: TRBJ1-5; len: 13; CDR3aa: CAWSTGGDQPQHF; CDR3nt: TGTGCCTGGAGTACAGGGGGCGATCAGCCCCAGCATTTT
d_gene: TRBD1; abundance: -; v_gene: TRBV29-1; j_gene: TRBJ1-1; len: 14; CDR3aa: CSVRSQGALTEAFF; CDR3nt: TGCAGCGTCAGAAGCCAGGGGGCTCTGACTGAAGCTTTCTTT
d_gene: -; abundance: few; v_gene: TRBV20-1; j_gene: TRBJ1-1; len: 13; CDR3aa: CSARDRGLIEAFF; CDR3nt: TGCAGTGCTAGAGATCGAGGACTGATTGAAGCTTTCTTT
d_gene: -; abundance: -; v_gene: TRBV5-1; j_gene: TRBJ1-2; len: 13; CDR3aa: CASSSQINYGYTF; CDR3nt: TGCGCCAGCAGCTCACAGATTAACTATGGCTACACCTTC
d_gene: -; abundance: many; v_gene: TRBV4-3; j_gene: TRBJ1-2; len: 18; CDR3aa: CASSQEPHGQFLNYGYTF; CDR3nt: TGCGCCAGCAGCCAAGAACCACATGGACAGTTCCTTAACTATGGCTACACCTTC